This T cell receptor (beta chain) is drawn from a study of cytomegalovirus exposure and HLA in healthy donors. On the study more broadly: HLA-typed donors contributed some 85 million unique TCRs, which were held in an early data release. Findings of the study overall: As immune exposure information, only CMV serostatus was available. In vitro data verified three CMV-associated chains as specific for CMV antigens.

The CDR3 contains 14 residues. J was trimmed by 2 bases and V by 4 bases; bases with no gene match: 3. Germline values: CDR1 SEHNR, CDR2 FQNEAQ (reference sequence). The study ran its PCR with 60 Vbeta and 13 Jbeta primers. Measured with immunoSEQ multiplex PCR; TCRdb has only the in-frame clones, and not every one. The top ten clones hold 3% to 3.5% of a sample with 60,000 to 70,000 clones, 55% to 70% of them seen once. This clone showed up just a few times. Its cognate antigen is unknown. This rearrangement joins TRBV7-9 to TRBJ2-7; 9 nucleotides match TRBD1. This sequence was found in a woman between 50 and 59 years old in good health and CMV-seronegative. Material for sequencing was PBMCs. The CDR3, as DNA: TGTGCCAGCAGCTCGACAGGGGGACCCTACGAGCAGTACTTC. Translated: CASSSTGGPYEQYF.